This T cell receptor (beta chain) was retrieved from a study of control samples from healthy donors and cancer patients (dated by TCRdb to 2018 to 2020). About this clone itself: Its target antigen remains unknown. No base quality information exists; no much larger clone differs at one position.

Library preparation employed the immunoSEQ multiplex PCR assay. TCRdb's version of the immuneACCESS table is confined to in-frame rearrangements and falls short of the full clone set. An unresolved V gene accounts for under half of the shortfall where checked; the remainder is of unknown origin. The sample records 100,000 or so clones, 80% to 90% of which are singletons. Clones ranked in the top ten supply about 13% of the sample. Reading the germline V gene gives CDR1 LGHNA and CDR2 YSLEER. The V end loses 2 bases and the J end loses 2 bases, and a stretch of 8 bases separates them. There are 14 amino acids in the CDR3, from cysteine to phenylalanine inclusive. The entry retains the CDR3 DNA only, 42 bases that are in frame from base 1.

The rearrangement joined TRBV4-3 to TRBJ2-3; the D gene is unclear. This TCR was sampled from a woman aged 45-59 years in good health. The sample was blood. For the CDR3, the sequence is CASSQNLITDTQYF. The nucleotide sequence is given as TGCGCCAGCAGCCAAAACCTTATCACAGATACGCAGTATTTT.